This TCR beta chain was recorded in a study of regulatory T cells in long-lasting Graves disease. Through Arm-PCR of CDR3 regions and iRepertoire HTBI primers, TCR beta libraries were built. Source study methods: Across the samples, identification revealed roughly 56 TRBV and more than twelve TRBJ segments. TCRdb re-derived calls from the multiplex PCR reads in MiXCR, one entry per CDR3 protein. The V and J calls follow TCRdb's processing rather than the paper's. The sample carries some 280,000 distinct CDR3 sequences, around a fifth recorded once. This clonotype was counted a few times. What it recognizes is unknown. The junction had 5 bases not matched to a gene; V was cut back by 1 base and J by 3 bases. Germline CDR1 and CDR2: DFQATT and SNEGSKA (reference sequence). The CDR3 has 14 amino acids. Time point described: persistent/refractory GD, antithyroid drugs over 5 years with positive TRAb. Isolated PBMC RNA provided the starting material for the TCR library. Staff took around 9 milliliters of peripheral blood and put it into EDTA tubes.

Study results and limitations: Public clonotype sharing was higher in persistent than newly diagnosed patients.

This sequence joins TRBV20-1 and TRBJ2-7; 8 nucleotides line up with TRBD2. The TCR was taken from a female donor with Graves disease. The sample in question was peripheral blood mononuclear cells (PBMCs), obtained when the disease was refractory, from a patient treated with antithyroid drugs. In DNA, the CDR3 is TGCAGTGCTAGAGGGGGACTAGTTCACTACGAGCAGTACTTC. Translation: CSARGGLVHYEQYF.